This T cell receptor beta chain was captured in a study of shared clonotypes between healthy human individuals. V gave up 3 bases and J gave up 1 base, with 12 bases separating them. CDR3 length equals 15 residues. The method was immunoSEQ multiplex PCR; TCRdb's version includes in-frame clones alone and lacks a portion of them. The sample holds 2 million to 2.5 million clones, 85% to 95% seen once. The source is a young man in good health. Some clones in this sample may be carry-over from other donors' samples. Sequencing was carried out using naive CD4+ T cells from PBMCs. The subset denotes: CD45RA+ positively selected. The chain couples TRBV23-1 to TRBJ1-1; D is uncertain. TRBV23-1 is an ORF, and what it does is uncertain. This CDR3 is CASSHITATNTEAFF. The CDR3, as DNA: TGCGCCAGCAGTCATATTACAGCAACGAACACTGAAGCTTTCTTT.